This is a list of T cell receptor beta chains from one sample in a study of siplizumab effects on memory and regulatory T cells. Data came from immunoSEQ multiplex PCR; TCRdb stores just in-frame clones and leaves some out. This sample yields roughly 82,000 clones, of which roughly 89% are seen a single time; roughly 1.5% belongs to the top ten. Sequencing used Tregs sorted from blood. The receptor set was obtained from a human donor in good health. Each CDR3 is given with its conserved first and last residue. Each record gives: clone size, J gene, D gene, V gene, CDR3 DNA, CDR3 protein. A D gene is named only where the DNA matches it firmly. Not every row has a clone size; where given, it reads once, few, many or a size class.

NA,TRBJ1-4,TRBD1,TRBV6-1,TGTGCCAGCAGCCTACTGTCAGGGGGAGGCGAAAAACTGTTTTTT,CASSLLSGGGEKLFF
NA,TRBJ2-3,TRBD2,TRBV19,TGTGCCAGTAGACCCCCACAGCGGGGGGTAGGTGATACGCAGTATTTT,CASRPPQRGVGDTQYF
NA,TRBJ1-4,TRBD1,TRBV13,TGTGCCAGCAGCTTAGCGACAGGGGGCAAGGAAAAACTGTTTTTT,CASSLATGGKEKLFF
NA,TRBJ1-6,TRBD1,TRBV6-5,TGTGCCAGCAGTTACGAAGGACAGGGGAATTCACCCCTCCACTTT,CASSYEGQGNSPLHF
NA,TRBJ2-7,NA,TRBV20-1,TGCAGCGGAGAGTGGGGGTACGAGCAGTACTTC,CSGEWGYEQYF
NA,TRBJ1-1,NA,TRBV5-1,TGCGCCAGCAGGGCGGGCCTTCAACGTTGGAACACTGAAGCTTTCTTT,CASRAGLQRWNTEAFF
NA,TRBJ1-1,NA,TRBV6-1,TGTGCCAGCAGGTCCCGGGGAATGAACACTGAAGCTTTCTTT,CASRSRGMNTEAFF
NA,TRBJ1-4,TRBD1,TRBV18,TGTGCCAGCTCACCCAGGGGGACTAATGAAAAACTGTTTTTT,CASSPRGTNEKLFF
NA,TRBJ1-5,NA,TRBV6-1,TGTGCCAGCAGTGACCAGACAGGAGATAGCAATCAGCCCCAGCATTTT,CASSDQTGDSNQPQHF
NA,TRBJ1-1,NA,TRBV5-1,TGCGCCAGCAGCCCGGGGGGGGCGAACACTGAAGCTTTCTTT,CASSPGGANTEAFF
NA,TRBJ1-2,NA,TRBV28,TGTGCCAGCAGTTTTTCGCGGGGCAGGGTGGACTATGGCTACACCTTC,CASSFSRGRVDYGYTF
NA,TRBJ2-1,NA,TRBV20-1,TGCAGTGCAGAGGCCAATGAGCAGTTCTTC,CSAEANEQFF
once,TRBJ2-3,TRBD2,TRBV23-1,TGCGCCAGCAGTCAATCATGCGGGGGGCCGTTCTTAGATACGCAGTATTTT,CASSQSCGGPFLDTQYF
NA,TRBJ2-3,NA,TRBV18,TGTGCCAGCTCACCAGGTATGGGAGTTACAGATACGCAGTATTTT,CASSPGMGVTDTQYF
NA,TRBJ1-1,TRBD1,TRBV10-1,TGCGCCAGCAGTTTACAGGGGATGAACACTGAAGCTTTCTTT,CASSLQGMNTEAFF
NA,TRBJ1-2,NA,TRBV18,TGTGCCAGCTCACCAAGGCAGAACTATGGCTACACCTTC,CASSPRQNYGYTF
NA,TRBJ1-6,NA,TRBV5-1,TGCGCCAGCAGCTTGGGGCAGACAGATTCACCCCTCCACTTT,CASSLGQTDSPLHF